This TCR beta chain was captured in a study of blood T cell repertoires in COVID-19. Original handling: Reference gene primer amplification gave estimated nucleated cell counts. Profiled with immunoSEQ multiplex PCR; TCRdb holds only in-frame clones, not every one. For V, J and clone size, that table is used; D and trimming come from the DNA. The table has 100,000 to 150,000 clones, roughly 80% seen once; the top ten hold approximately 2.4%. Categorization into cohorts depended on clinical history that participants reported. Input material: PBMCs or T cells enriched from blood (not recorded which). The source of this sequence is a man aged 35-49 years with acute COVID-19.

The CDR3 DNA is TGCAGCGTTGAAGGGGAGGGGCCGAACACTGAAGCTTTCTTT. It yields the protein CSVEGEGPNTEAFF. The chain joins TRBV29-1 to TRBJ1-1; tentative D call: TRBD1 (5 bases). Germline V CDR1 and CDR2: SQVTM, ANQGSEA. The CDR3 contains 14 residues. V gave up 1 base and J gave up 1 base, with 10 bases separating them.